The rows below give T cell receptor beta chains drawn from one sample of a study of T cell responses to AZD1222 COVID-19 vaccine. Repertoires were generated with immunoSEQ multiplex PCR, while TCRdb's copy carries only in-frame clones and drops some. The table includes 97,000 or so clones, 88% detected once. This specimen consisted of peripheral blood, obtained on day 0 of AZD1222 vaccination. The receptor set was obtained from an adult in good health. Each CDR3 is given without its conserved first and last residue.

V	CDR3
TRBV7-8	ASSLGTHDGSNQPQH
TRBV29-1	SVDTFREETQY
TRBV6-1	ASSEASSGQLSQPQH
TRBV27	ASSLELAGTGELF
TRBV7-9	ASSLGRNLYNEQF
TRBV11-2	ASSLSSGSEAF
TRBV9	ASSVDPGTRNEQY
TRBV19	ASSDPGQGRDEQY
TRBV5-1	ASSFMGREEQF
TRBV27	ASSFEDETEPRTDTEAF
TRBV29-1	SVEEDGNTEAF
TRBV27	ASSSPSREGYNEQF
TRBV7-2	ASSLTGGNTGELF
TRBV7-9	ASSLVQGILNYGYT
TRBV7-7	ASSLLSPETQY
TRBV28	ASSTFRGGNTIY
TRBV6-1	ASSEAMGQGNEKLF
TRBV18	ASSPRTGNEQF
TRBV14	ASSQESREQF
TRBV18	ASSPRGDETQY
TRBV3-1/TRBV3-2	ASHHEGAAEAF
TRBV6-2/TRBV6-3	ASSYSPSFGLAGERPWEQF
TRBV7-8	ASSLRAGGSGNTIY
TRBV21-1	ASTKLPRDLAYEQY
TRBV7-8	ASSSGQGGRGYNAF
TRBV6-5	ASSPGTSVEQY
TRBV14	ASSQWQGLNTGELF
TRBV29-1	SVEDGGGYGYT
TRBV24-1	ATSDPGQGIQF
TRBV28	ASSFRSGELF
TRBV7-2	ASTHPYISVQTQY
TRBV24-1	ATSDLTGNGYT
TRBV4-3	ASSQHPGDNEQF
TRBV7-9	ASSGYRGTSYT
TRBV30	AWASRGNQPQH
TRBV12-3/TRBV12-4	ASSLSAYNEQF
TRBV21-1	ASSSNMAGELF
TRBV19	ASGKYSATNEKLF
TRBV12-2	ASRLPVLIQGSYEQY
TRBV9	ASPTGRGRRTEAF
TRBV7-6	ASSLGQNYGYT
TRBV6-2/TRBV6-3	ASSYASRGPQH
TRBV5-6	ASSLGRVWTGLVAF
TRBV6-5	ASSPRRPDTGELF
TRBV28	ASSFGGDGYT
TRBV18	ASSPLSDLGATNEQY
TRBV2	ASSVLAGESGELF
TRBV2	ASSEDNSGGIDTQY
TRBV28	ASSLSSQGRNTIY
TRBV6-1	ASSEATSGDYNEQF
TRBV30	AWSGFTNFLPGGYT
TRBV11-3	ASSLQGTSGNYEQF
TRBV19	ASSTTSRGDEQF
TRBV29-1	SVPGQGNEKLF
TRBV3-1/TRBV3-2	ASSNEVFNTEAF
TRBV19	ASKRQGSSNYGYT
TRBV7-8	ASSLRTLNSNQPQH